This TCR beta chain was sequenced during a study of CD8 T cells in Susac syndrome. Study-wide points: It was acknowledged in the study that the number of individuals who were included in its TCR sequencing and HLA analysis was relatively small.

When the RNA was reverse transcribed, random hexamers were used with an input of roughly 0.5 to 1 ug. immunoSEQ multiplex PCR amplified TCR beta CDR3 across 54 Vbeta, 13 Jbeta. TCRdb re-called the immunoSEQ multiplex PCR reads with MiXCR, one entry per CDR3 protein. The sample includes 85,000 to 90,000 distinct CDR3 sequences, roughly 93% of them seen just once. Per the germline V gene, CDR1 is LGHDT and CDR2 is YNNKEL (reference sequence). Trimming cost V 3 bases and J 3 bases, with 9 bases left between them. There are 13 residues in the CDR3. Regarding this clonotype: The antigen is unknown.

CD8+ and CD4+ T cells circulating in blood were sequenced for TCR beta. CD8+ and CD4+ T cells were negatively isolated; TEMRA cells were FACS-enriched. The clonotype comes from a human donor in good health. Sample: CD8+ T cells from PBMCs. V usage is TRBV3-1 and J usage is TRBJ2-7; D unclear. The CDR3 DNA reads TGTGCCAGCAGCCACGGGCCTTTCTACGAGCAGTACTTC. It yields the protein CASSHGPFYEQYF.